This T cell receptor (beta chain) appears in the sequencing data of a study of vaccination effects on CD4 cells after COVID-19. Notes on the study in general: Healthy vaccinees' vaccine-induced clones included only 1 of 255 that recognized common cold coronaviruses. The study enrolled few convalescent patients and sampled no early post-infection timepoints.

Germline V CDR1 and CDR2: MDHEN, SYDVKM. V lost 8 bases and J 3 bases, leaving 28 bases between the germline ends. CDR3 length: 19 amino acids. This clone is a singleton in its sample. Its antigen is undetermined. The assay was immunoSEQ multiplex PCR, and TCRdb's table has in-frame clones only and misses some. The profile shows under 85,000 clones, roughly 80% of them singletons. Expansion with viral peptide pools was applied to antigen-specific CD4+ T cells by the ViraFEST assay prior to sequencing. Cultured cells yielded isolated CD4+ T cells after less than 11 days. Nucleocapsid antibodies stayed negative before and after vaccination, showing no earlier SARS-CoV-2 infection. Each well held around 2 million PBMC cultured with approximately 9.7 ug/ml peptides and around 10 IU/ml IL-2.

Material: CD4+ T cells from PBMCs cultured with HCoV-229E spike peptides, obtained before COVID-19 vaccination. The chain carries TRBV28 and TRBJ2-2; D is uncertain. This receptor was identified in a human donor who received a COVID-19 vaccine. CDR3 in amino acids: CASGESFVVDEHDTGELFF. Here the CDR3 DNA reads TGTGCCAGCGGTGAGAGTTTCGTAGTAGATGAACACGACACCGGGGAGCTGTTTTTT. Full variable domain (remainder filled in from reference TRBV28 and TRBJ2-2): DVKVTQSSRYLVKRTGEKVFLECVQDMDHENMFWYRQDPGLGLRLIYFSYDVKMKEKGDIPEGYSVSREKKERFSLILESASTNQTSMYLCASGESFVVDEHDTGELFFGEGSRLTVL.